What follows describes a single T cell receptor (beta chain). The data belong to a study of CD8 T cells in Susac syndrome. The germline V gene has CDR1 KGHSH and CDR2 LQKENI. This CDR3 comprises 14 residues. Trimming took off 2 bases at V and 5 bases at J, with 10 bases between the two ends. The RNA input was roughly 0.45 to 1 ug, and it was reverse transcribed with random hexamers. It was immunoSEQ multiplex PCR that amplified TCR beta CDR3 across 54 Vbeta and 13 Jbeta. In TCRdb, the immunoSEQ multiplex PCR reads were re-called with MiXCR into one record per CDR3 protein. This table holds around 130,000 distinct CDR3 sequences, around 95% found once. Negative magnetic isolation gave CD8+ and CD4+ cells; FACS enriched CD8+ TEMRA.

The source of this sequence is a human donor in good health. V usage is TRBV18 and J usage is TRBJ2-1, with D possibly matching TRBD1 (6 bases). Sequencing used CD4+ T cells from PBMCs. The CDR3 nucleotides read TGTGCCAGCTCACCAGGGGCAGGGGACAATGAGCAGTTCTTC. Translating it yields CASSPGAGDNEQFF.